A selection of T cell receptor beta chains follows, all from one sample in a study of patients and donors after allogeneic stem cell transplantation. MiXCR was run by TCRdb on the RT-PCR reads, yielding one entry per CDR3 protein. The sample holds more than 850,000 distinct CDR3 sequences, 15% to 20% seen once. The sequencing sample was made of blood, either unsorted or a sorted T cell fraction (not recorded which). These receptors were taken from a human donor who was either an allogeneic HSCT recipient or a stem cell or donor lymphocyte infusion donor (not recorded which). It is not recorded whose cells these are; they may come from a transplant donor. Both conserved end residues are part of each CDR3. The D gene is left open where the match is weak.

TRBV7-9	TRBJ1-5	NA	CASGMNQPQHF
TRBV12-3/TRBV12-4	TRBJ2-2	NA	CASTPLWTANTGELFF
TRBV5-1	TRBJ2-3	NA	CASSPPGQSTDTQYF
TRBV15	TRBJ2-1	NA	CATSRGGTDNEQFF
TRBV6-1	TRBJ2-1	NA	CASSDPSAISYNEQFF
TRBV24-1	TRBJ1-2	NA	CATSDADGGGGYTF
TRBV10-3	TRBJ2-1	TRBD2	CAISEGTTIYNEQFF
TRBV9	TRBJ2-1	NA	CASSVSGLVNNEQFF
TRBV12-3/TRBV12-4	TRBJ1-1	TRBD1	CASINSRGKAFF
TRBV21-1	TRBJ2-3	NA	CASSKGGVGGTDTQYF
TRBV20-1	TRBJ1-1	NA	CSARAGLGGFEAFF
TRBV4-2	TRBJ1-2	NA	CASSNRDSTIYGYTF
TRBV5-1	TRBJ2-7	TRBD2	CASSLRDGLAGSREQYF
TRBV3-1	TRBJ1-2	NA	CASSPQGRSGYTF
TRBV6-5	TRBJ1-5	NA	CASSYSSEQPQHF
TRBV20-1	TRBJ2-7	TRBD2	CSASHLAGSYEQYF
TRBV7-9	TRBJ1-1	NA	CASRRRLNTEAFF
TRBV12-3/TRBV12-4	TRBJ2-1	TRBD2	CASSFTYPTSGSYNEQFF
TRBV13	TRBJ1-6	TRBD1	CASSYGTAPSPLHF
TRBV29-1	TRBJ1-6	NA	CRPGFTYNSPLHF
TRBV5-1	TRBJ2-1	NA	CASSPSDEQFF
TRBV29-1	TRBJ2-7	NA	CSVQTGAPYEQYF
TRBV3-1	TRBJ2-3	NA	CASSQDPVIDTQYF
TRBV6-1	TRBJ1-5	NA	CASKIRVQPQHF
TRBV20-1	TRBJ1-2	NA	CSARQLSNYGYTF
TRBV25-1	TRBJ2-7	NA	CATFDIYEQYF
TRBV7-9	TRBJ2-2	NA	CASSTLDAGELFF
TRBV4-3	TRBJ1-3	TRBD1	CASSHGQGSSGNTIYF
TRBV29-1	TRBJ2-1	NA	CSGQSNEQFF
TRBV25-1	TRBJ2-7	TRBD2	CASAAGFDEQYF
TRBV4-2	TRBJ1-2	NA	CASSQDLLGNRNGYTF
TRBV20-1	TRBJ2-7	NA	CSARDLRQTYEQYF
TRBV6-2/TRBV6-3	TRBJ1-2	NA	CSSSPGTRPLYGYSF
TRBV7-2	TRBJ1-1	TRBD1	CASSSGTGNHEAFF
TRBV4-2	TRBJ1-1	NA	CASTRGANTEAFF
TRBV12-3/TRBV12-4	TRBJ2-3	NA	CASSLGLVFSDTQYF
TRBV27	TRBJ1-5	TRBD1	CASSLSAGGASQPQHF
TRBV7-9	TRBJ2-2	TRBD1	CASSSPRTGENTGELFF
TRBV4-2	TRBJ1-4	TRBD1	CASSQAGQGDEKLFF
TRBV20-1	TRBJ2-2	TRBD1	CSAREPGTGGVGELFF
TRBV11-2	TRBJ2-1	NA	CASSLVGTGEQFF
TRBV20-1	TRBJ1-5	NA	CSASKGRDQPQHF
TRBV5-1	TRBJ1-1	NA	CASSHPGQTNTEAFF
TRBV5-5	TRBJ2-2	NA	CASSGRALNTGELFF
TRBV20-1	TRBJ2-5	NA	CSATVLDETQYF
TRBV15	TRBJ1-4	TRBD1	CATSARTGRLGSEKLFF
TRBV5-1	TRBJ2-5	TRBD2	CASSLRVAGGGETQYF
TRBV3-1	TRBJ1-1	NA	CASSRALGEAFF
TRBV2	TRBJ1-5	TRBD1	CASSPGTGSRNQPQHF
TRBV29-1	TRBJ1-4	NA	CSVERRNALFF
TRBV2	TRBJ1-5	TRBD1	CATSDRGGNQPQHF
TRBV5-5	TRBJ2-3	TRBD2	CASSLAASGSGVTDTQYF
TRBV25-1	TRBJ2-7	NA	CASNSDTSYEQYF
TRBV10-3	TRBJ2-2	NA	CAIAQVGETKQGELFF
TRBV27	TRBJ1-2	NA	CASAYQMGSYGYTF
TRBV5-6	TRBJ1-2	NA	CASSFLTAANYGYTF
TRBV5-1	TRBJ2-3	NA	CASSLALTSSDTQYF